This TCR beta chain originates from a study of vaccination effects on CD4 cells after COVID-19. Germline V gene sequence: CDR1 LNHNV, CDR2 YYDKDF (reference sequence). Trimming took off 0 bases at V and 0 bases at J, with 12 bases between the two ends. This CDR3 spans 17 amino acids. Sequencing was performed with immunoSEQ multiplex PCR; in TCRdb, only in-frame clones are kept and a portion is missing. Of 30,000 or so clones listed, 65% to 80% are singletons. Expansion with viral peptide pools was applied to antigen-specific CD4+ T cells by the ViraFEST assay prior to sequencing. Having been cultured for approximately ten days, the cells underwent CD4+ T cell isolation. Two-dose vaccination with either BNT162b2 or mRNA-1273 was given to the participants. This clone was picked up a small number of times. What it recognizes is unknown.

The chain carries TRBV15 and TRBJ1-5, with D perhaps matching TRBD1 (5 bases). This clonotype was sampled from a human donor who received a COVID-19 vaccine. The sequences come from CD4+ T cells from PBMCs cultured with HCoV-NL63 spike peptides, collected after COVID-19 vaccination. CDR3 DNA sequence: TGTGCCACCAGCAGAGAGTCGGCAGGGCATAGCAATCAGCCCCAGCATTTT. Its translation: CATSRESAGHSNQPQHF.